This is a list of T cell receptor beta chains from one sample in a study of cytomegalovirus exposure and HLA in healthy donors. TCRdb keeps only in-frame clones here, not all; method: immunoSEQ multiplex PCR. Of 100,000 to 150,000 clones in the sample, 65% to 90% are singletons; the top ten hold roughly 1.2%. The sample was PBMCs. These TCRs come from a girl aged 2-10 years in good health and CMV-seronegative. Both conserved end residues are part of each CDR3. A D gene is named only where the DNA matches it firmly. Only some rows state a clone size, as once, few, many or a class for expanded clones.

d_call	v_call	clone_size	j_call	cdr3_length	cdr3_aa	cdr3_nt
-	TRBV19	-	TRBJ1-5	15	CASSIVPGNNQPQHF	TGTGCCAGTAGTATAGTCCCAGGGAACAATCAGCCCCAGCATTTT
-	TRBV4-1	few	TRBJ1-4	13	CASSQTGFEKLFF	TGCGCCAGCAGCCAAACAGGGTTTGAAAAACTGTTTTTT
-	TRBV27	-	TRBJ1-4	16	CASSNSPGGLEEKLFF	TGTGCCAGCAGTAACTCCCCGGGAGGGTTGGAAGAAAAACTGTTTTTT
-	TRBV10-3	-	TRBJ1-2	15	CAISDVSGPGWGYTF	TGTGCCATCAGTGATGTGAGCGGACCGGGGTGGGGCTACACCTTC
TRBD1	TRBV23-1	-	TRBJ1-1	14	CVWDRVEDGTEAFF	TGCGTTTGGGACAGGGTCGAGGACGGGACTGAAGCTTTCTTT
TRBD2	TRBV7-3	-	TRBJ2-1	15	CASSQLAGGNNEQFF	TGTGCCAGCAGCCAATTAGCGGGAGGAAACAATGAGCAGTTCTTC
-	TRBV4-1	-	TRBJ2-2	13	CASSDSPTGELFF	TGCGCCAGCAGCGACAGCCCAACCGGGGAGCTGTTTTTT
-	TRBV7-9	-	TRBJ2-1	10	CASSRNEQFF	TGTGCCAGCAGCCGCAATGAGCAGTTCTTC
TRBD2	TRBV28	-	TRBJ2-7	15	CASTTRTSGYYEQYF	TGTGCCAGCACCACCCGGACTAGCGGGTACTACGAGCAGTACTTC
TRBD2	TRBV29-1	-	TRBJ2-1	16	CSVDGGLAGDYNEQFF	TGCAGCGTCGATGGGGGTCTAGCGGGGGACTACAATGAGCAGTTCTTC
-	TRBV19	-	TRBJ2-7	16	CASSTPRAANSYEQYF	TGTGCCAGTAGTACGCCGAGGGCAGCCAACTCCTACGAGCAGTACTTC
TRBD1	TRBV18	-	TRBJ1-5	13	CASRQGKGQPQHF	TGTGCCAGCAGACAGGGGAAAGGACAGCCCCAGCATTTT
TRBD1	TRBV5-1	-	TRBJ1-2	15	CASSLEDRAFGGYTF	TGCGCCAGCAGCTTGGAAGACAGGGCTTTCGGCGGCTACACCTTC
TRBD1	TRBV19	-	TRBJ2-2	16	CASSMTGGVDTGELFF	TGTGCCAGTAGTATGACAGGGGGCGTCGACACCGGGGAGCTGTTTTTT
-	TRBV5-1	-	TRBJ2-6	17	CASSLTQQATGANVLTF	TGCGCCAGCAGCTTGACCCAACAGGCCACTGGGGCCAACGTCCTGACTTTC
-	TRBV5-1	-	TRBJ2-1	15	CASSLGASSYNEQFF	TGCGCCAGCAGCTTGGGCGCGAGCTCCTACAATGAGCAGTTCTTC
-	TRBV6-6	-	TRBJ1-3	13	CASTLGVGNTIYF	TGTGCCAGCACCCTCGGGGTAGGAAACACCATATATTTT
TRBD1	TRBV4-2	-	TRBJ1-4	15	CASSQEEGASEKLFF	TGTGCCAGCAGCCAAGAGGAGGGGGCCAGCGAAAAACTGTTTTTT
-	TRBV7-9	few	TRBJ2-7	13	CATNRGGLYEQYF	TGTGCCACAAACAGGGGGGGCCTCTACGAGCAGTACTTC
-	TRBV21-1	-	TRBJ1-2	15	CASSTRSGDCYGYTF	TGTGCCAGCAGCACCCGGTCGGGAGATTGCTATGGCTACACCTTC
-	TRBV5-6	-	TRBJ2-5	13	CASRSAGLETQYF	TGTGCCAGCAGATCCGCAGGGCTAGAGACCCAGTACTTC
TRBD1	TRBV4-1	-	TRBJ1-1	14	CASSQGDRNTEAFF	TGCGCCAGCAGCCAAGGGGACAGGAACACTGAAGCTTTCTTT
TRBD1	TRBV27	-	TRBJ1-2	14	CASSLRTGHYGYTF	TGTGCCAGCAGTTTAAGGACAGGCCACTATGGCTACACCTTC
-	TRBV7-2	few	TRBJ1-2	15	CASSLATVPNYGYTF	TGTGCCAGCAGCTTAGCGACAGTCCCTAACTATGGCTACACCTTC